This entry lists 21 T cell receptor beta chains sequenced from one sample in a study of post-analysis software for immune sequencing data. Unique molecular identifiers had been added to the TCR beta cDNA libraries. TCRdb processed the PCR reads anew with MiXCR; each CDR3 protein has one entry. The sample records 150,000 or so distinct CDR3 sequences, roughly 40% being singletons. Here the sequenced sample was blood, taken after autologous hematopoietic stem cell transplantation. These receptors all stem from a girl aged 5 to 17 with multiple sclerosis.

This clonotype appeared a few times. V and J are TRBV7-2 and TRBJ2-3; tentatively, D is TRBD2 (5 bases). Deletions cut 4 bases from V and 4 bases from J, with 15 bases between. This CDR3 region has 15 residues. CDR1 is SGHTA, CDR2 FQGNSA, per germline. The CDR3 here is CASSWTATDPDTQYF. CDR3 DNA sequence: TGTGCCAGCAGCTGGACTGCAACCGACCCAGATACGCAGTATTTT.

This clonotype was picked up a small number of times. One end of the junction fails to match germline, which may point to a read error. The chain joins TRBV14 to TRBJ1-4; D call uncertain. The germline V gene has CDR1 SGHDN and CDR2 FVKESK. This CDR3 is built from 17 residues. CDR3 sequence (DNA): TGTGCCAGCAGCCAAGAGGGTGAGGACGACGAAAATGAAAAACGGTTTTTT. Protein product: CASSQEGEDDENEKRFF.

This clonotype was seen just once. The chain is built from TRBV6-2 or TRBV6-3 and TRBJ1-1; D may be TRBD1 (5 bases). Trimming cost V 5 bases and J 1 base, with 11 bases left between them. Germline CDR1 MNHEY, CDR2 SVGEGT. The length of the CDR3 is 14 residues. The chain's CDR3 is CASSRQFGNTEAFF. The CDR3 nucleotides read TGTGCCAGCAGTAGACAGTTCGGGAACACTGAAGCTTTCTTT.

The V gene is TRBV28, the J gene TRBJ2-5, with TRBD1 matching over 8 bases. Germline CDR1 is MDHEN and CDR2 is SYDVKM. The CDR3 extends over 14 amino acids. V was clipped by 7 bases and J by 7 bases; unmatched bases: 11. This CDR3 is CASTGQGRVGTQYF. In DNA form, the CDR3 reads TGTGCCAGCACTGGACAGGGAAGGGTGGGGACCCAGTACTTC.

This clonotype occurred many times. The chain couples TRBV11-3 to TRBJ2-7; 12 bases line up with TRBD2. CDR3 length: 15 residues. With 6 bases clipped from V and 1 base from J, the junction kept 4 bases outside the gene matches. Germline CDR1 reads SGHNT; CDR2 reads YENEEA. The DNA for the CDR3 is TGTGCCAGCAGTCGGACTAGCGGGGCTTCCTACGAGCAGTACTTC. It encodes CASSRTSGASYEQYF.

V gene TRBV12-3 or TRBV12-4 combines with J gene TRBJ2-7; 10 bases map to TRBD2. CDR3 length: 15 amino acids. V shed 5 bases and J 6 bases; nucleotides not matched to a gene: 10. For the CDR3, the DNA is TGTGCCAGCAGTCCCCCAGGGCTAGCGGGAGTCGAGCAGTACTTC. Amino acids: CASSPPGLAGVEQYF.

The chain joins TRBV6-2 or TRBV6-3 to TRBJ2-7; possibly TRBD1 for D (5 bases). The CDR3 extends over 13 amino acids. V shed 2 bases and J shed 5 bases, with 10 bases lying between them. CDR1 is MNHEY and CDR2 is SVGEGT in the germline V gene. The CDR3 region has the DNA TGTGCCAGCAGTTACCCCCGCAGGGACGAGCAGTACTTC. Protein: CASSYPRRDEQYF.

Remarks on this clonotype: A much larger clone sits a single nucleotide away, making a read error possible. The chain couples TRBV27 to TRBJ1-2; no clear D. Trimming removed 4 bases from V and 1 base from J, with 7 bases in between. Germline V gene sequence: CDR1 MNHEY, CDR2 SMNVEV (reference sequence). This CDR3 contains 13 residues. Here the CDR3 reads CASSSANNYGYTF. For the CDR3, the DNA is TGTGCCAGCAGTTCGGCCAATAACTATGGCTACACCTTC.

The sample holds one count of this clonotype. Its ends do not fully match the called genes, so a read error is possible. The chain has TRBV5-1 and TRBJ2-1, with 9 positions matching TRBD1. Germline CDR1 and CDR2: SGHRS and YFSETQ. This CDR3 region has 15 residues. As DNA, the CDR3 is TGCGCCAGCAGCTTGGAGGGGACAGGGAACAATGGGCAGTTCTTC. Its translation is CASSLEGTGNNGQFF.

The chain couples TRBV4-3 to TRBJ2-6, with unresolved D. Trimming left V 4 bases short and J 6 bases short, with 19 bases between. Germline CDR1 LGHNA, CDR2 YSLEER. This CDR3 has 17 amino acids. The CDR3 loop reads CASSPSGVSSEANVLTF. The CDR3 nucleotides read TGCGCCAGCAGCCCCAGTGGTGTCAGTTCGGAGGCCAACGTCCTGACTTTC.

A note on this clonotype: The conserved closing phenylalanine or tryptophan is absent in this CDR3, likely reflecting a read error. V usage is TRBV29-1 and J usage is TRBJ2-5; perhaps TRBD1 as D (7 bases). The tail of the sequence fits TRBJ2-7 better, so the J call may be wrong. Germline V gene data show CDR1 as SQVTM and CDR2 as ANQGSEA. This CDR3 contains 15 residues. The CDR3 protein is CSVEDRRGPVREQYC. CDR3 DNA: TGCAGCGTTGAAGATAGGAGGGGGCCCGTACGCGAGCAGTACTGC.

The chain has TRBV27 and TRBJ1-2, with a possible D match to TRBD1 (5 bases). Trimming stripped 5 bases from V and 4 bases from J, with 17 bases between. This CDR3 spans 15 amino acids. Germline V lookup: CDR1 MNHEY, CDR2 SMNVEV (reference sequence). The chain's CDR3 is CASSAGTAYCYGYTF. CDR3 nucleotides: TGTGCCAGCAGTGCCGGGACGGCTTACTGCTATGGCTACACCTTC.

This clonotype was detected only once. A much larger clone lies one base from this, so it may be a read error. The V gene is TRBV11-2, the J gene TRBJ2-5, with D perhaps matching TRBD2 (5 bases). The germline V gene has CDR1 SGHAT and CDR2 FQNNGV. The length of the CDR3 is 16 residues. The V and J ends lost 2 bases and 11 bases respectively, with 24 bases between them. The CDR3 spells CASSLNWESKDGEQYF. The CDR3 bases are TGTGCCAGCAGCTTAAATTGGGAGTCTAAAGATGGTGAGCAGTACTTC.

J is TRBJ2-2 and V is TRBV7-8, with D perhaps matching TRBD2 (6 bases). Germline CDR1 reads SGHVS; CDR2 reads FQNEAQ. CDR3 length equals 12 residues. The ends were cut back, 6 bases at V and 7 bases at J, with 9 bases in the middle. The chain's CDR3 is CASSGTYGELFF. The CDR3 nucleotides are TGTGCCAGCAGTGGGACTTACGGGGAGCTGTTTTTT. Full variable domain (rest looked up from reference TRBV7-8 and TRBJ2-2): GAGVSQSPRYKVAKRGQDVALRCDPISGHVSLFWYQQALGQGPEFLTYFQNEAQLDKSGLPSDRFFAERPEGSVSTLKIQRTQQEDSAVYLCASSGTYGELFFGEGSRLTVL.

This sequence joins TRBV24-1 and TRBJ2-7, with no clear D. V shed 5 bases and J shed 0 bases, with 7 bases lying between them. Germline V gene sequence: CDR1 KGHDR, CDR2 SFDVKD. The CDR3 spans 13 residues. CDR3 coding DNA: TGTGCCACCAGTGGAACTCCCTCCTACGAGCAGTACTTC. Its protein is CATSGTPSYEQYF.

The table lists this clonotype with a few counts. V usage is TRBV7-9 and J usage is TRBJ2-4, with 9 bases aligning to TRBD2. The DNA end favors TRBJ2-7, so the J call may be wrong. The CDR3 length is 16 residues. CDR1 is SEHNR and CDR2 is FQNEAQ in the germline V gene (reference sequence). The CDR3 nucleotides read TGTGCCAGCAGCTTAGGCCCCAAGCGGGAGGTTTTCGAGCAGTACTTC. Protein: CASSLGPKREVFEQYF.

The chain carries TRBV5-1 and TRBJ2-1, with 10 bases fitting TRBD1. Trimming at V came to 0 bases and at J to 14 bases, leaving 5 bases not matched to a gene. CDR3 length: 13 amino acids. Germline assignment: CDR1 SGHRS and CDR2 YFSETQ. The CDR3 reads CASSLGDRGGKFF. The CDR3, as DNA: TGCGCCAGCAGCTTGGGGGACAGGGGAGGAAAGTTCTTC.

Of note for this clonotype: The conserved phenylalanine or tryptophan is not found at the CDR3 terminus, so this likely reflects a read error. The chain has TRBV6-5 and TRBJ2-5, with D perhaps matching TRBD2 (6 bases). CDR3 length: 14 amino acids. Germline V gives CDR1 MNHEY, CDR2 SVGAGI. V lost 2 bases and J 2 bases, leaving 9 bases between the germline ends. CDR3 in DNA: TGTGCCAGCAGTTACGGAGGGATACAAGAGACCCAGTACGTC. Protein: CASSYGGIQETQYV.

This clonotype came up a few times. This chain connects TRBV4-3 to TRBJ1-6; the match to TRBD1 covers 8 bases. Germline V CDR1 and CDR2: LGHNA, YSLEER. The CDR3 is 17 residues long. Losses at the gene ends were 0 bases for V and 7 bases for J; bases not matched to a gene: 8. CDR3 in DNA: TGCGCCAGCAGCCAAGAGATCCAGGGGGCAAAGAATTCACCCCTCCACTTT. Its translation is CASSQEIQGAKNSPLHF.

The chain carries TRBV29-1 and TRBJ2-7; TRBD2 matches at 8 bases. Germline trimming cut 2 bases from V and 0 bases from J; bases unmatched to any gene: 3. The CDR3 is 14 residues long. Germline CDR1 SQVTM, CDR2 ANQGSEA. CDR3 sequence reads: CSVELAGSSYEQYF. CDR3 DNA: TGCAGCGTTGAACTAGCGGGCAGCTCCTACGAGCAGTACTTC.

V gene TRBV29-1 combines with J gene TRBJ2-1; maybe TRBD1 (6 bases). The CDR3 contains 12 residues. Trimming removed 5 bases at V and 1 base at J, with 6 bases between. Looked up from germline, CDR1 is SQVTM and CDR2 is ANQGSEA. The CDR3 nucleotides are TGCAGCGTTCAGGGGTCCTACAATGAGCAGTTCTTC. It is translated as CSVQGSYNEQFF.